The rows below give T cell receptor beta chains drawn from one sample of a study of blood T cell repertoires in COVID-19. Clones were read by immunoSEQ multiplex PCR, and TCRdb kept only the in-frame ones, dropping some. The sample includes some 250,000 clones, around nine tenths of them seen just once. Material: PBMCs or T cells enriched from blood (not recorded which). Receptor source: a man aged 35-49 years who had recovered from COVID-19. The CDR3 runs from the conserved cysteine through the conserved F or W. The order of the fields is J gene, D gene, clone size, CDR3 length, V gene, CDR3 protein, CDR3 DNA. The D gene is left open where the match is weak. Clone size is not always given. Where it is, it says once, few, many or a class for expanded clones.

j_call: TRBJ2-2
d_call: -
clone_size: once
cdr3_length: 12
v_call: TRBV27
cdr3_aa: CASSLLTGELFF
cdr3_nt: TGTGCCAGCAGTTTACTCACCGGGGAGCTGTTTTTT

j_call: TRBJ1-5
d_call: -
clone_size: -
cdr3_length: 15
v_call: TRBV2
cdr3_aa: CASSGRGGGNQPQHF
cdr3_nt: TGTGCCAGCAGTGGCAGAGGCGGGGGCAATCAGCCCCAGCATTTT

j_call: TRBJ1-4
d_call: -
clone_size: -
cdr3_length: 16
v_call: TRBV20-1
cdr3_aa: CSASGGPTSVNEKLFF
cdr3_nt: TGCAGTGCTAGTGGGGGGCCCACCTCCGTCAATGAAAAACTGTTTTTT

j_call: TRBJ1-4
d_call: -
clone_size: -
cdr3_length: 16
v_call: TRBV11-2
cdr3_aa: CASSLVWSRTNEKLFF
cdr3_nt: TGTGCCAGCAGCTTAGTGTGGTCACGGACTAATGAAAAACTGTTTTTT

j_call: TRBJ2-1
d_call: TRBD2
clone_size: -
cdr3_length: 16
v_call: TRBV7-3
cdr3_aa: CASSAPGLAGGNEQFF
cdr3_nt: TGTGCCAGCAGCGCACCCGGACTAGCGGGAGGCAATGAGCAGTTCTTC

j_call: TRBJ2-1
d_call: TRBD1
clone_size: -
cdr3_length: 14
v_call: TRBV24-1
cdr3_aa: CATSDTPGGVEQFF
cdr3_nt: TGTGCCACCAGTGATACCCCAGGGGGCGTTGAGCAGTTCTTC

j_call: TRBJ2-2
d_call: -
clone_size: -
cdr3_length: 14
v_call: TRBV30
cdr3_aa: CAWSEEVMAGELFF
cdr3_nt: TGTGCCTGGAGTGAAGAGGTTATGGCCGGGGAGCTGTTTTTT

j_call: TRBJ1-1
d_call: TRBD1
clone_size: -
cdr3_length: 15
v_call: TRBV29-1
cdr3_aa: CSVPLQGTGNTEAFF
cdr3_nt: TGCAGCGTCCCACTACAGGGGACCGGGAACACTGAAGCTTTCTTT

j_call: TRBJ2-5
d_call: -
clone_size: -
cdr3_length: 15
v_call: TRBV5-1
cdr3_aa: CASSGLRTYQETQYF
cdr3_nt: TGCGCCAGCAGTGGTTTGCGAACGTACCAAGAGACCCAGTACTTC

j_call: TRBJ2-4
d_call: TRBD1
clone_size: -
cdr3_length: 15
v_call: TRBV4-1
cdr3_aa: CASSQDPGGQNIQYF
cdr3_nt: TGCGCCAGCAGCCAGGACCCAGGGGGCCAAAACATTCAGTACTTC

j_call: TRBJ2-7
d_call: TRBD2
clone_size: -
cdr3_length: 14
v_call: TRBV7-6
cdr3_aa: CASSPGTSGYEQYF
cdr3_nt: TGTGCCAGCAGCCCCGGGACTAGCGGCTACGAGCAGTACTTC

j_call: TRBJ2-2
d_call: TRBD2
clone_size: -
cdr3_length: 14
v_call: TRBV5-1
cdr3_aa: CASSPGAGVGELFF
cdr3_nt: TGCGCCAGCAGCCCCGGAGCGGGAGTTGGGGAGCTGTTTTTT

j_call: TRBJ1-4
d_call: -
clone_size: -
cdr3_length: 15
v_call: TRBV19
cdr3_aa: CASSTRQAAGEKLFF
cdr3_nt: TGTGCCAGTAGTACTCGACAGGCGGCGGGCGAAAAACTGTTTTTT

j_call: TRBJ2-2
d_call: TRBD2
clone_size: -
cdr3_length: 17
v_call: TRBV11-2
cdr3_aa: CASSLVGGGPNTGELFF
cdr3_nt: TGTGCCAGCAGCTTAGTGGGCGGGGGACCGAACACCGGGGAGCTGTTTTTT

j_call: TRBJ1-5
d_call: TRBD1
clone_size: -
cdr3_length: 14
v_call: TRBV18
cdr3_aa: CASSRNRGSQPQHF
cdr3_nt: TGTGCCAGCTCCCGAAACAGGGGGTCTCAGCCCCAGCATTTT

j_call: TRBJ1-5
d_call: TRBD1
clone_size: -
cdr3_length: 14
v_call: TRBV6-5
cdr3_aa: CASSWGTGRQPQHF
cdr3_nt: TGTGCCAGCAGTTGGGGGACAGGCAGGCAGCCCCAGCATTTT

j_call: TRBJ2-3
d_call: -
clone_size: -
cdr3_length: 15
v_call: TRBV6-2/TRBV6-3
cdr3_aa: CASSSFETSTDTQYF
cdr3_nt: TGTGCCAGCAGTTCTTTTGAAACTAGCACAGATACGCAGTATTTT

j_call: TRBJ2-2
d_call: -
clone_size: -
cdr3_length: 11
v_call: TRBV29-1
cdr3_aa: CSARDGGELFF
cdr3_nt: TGCAGCGCGAGAGATGGCGGGGAGCTGTTTTTT

j_call: TRBJ1-2
d_call: -
clone_size: -
cdr3_length: 14
v_call: TRBV6-5
cdr3_aa: CASRIPGVANGYTF
cdr3_nt: TGTGCCAGCAGGATACCAGGGGTGGCAAATGGCTACACCTTC

j_call: TRBJ2-3
d_call: -
clone_size: few
cdr3_length: 18
v_call: TRBV7-6
cdr3_aa: CASSLSPAVLSSTDTQYF
cdr3_nt: TGTGCCAGCAGCTTATCCCCCGCCGTACTATCTAGCACAGATACGCAGTATTTT